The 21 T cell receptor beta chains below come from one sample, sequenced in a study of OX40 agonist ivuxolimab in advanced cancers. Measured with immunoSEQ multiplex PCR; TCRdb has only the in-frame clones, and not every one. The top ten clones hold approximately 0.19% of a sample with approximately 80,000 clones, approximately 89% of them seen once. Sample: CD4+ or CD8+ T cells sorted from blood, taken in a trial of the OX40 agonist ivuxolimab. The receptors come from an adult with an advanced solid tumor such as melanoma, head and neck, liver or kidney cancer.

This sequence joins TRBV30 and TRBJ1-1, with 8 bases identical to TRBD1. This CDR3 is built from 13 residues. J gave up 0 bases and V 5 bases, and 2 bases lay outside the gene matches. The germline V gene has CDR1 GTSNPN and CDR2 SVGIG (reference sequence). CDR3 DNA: TGTGCCTGGGGGACAGGACTGAACACTGAAGCTTTCTTT. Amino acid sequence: CAWGTGLNTEAFF.

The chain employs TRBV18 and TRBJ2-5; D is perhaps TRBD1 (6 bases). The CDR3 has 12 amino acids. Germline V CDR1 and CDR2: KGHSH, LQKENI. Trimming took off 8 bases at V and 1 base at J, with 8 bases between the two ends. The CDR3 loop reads CASNRVQETQYF. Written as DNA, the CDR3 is TGTGCCAGCAACAGGGTCCAAGAGACCCAGTACTTC.

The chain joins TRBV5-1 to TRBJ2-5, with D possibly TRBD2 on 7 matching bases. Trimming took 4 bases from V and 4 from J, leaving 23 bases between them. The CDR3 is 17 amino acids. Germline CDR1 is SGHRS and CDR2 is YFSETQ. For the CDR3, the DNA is TGCGCCAGCAGCAAGCGGACTCGCGGGGGCGGGGGAGAGACCCAGTACTTC. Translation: CASSKRTRGGGGETQYF.

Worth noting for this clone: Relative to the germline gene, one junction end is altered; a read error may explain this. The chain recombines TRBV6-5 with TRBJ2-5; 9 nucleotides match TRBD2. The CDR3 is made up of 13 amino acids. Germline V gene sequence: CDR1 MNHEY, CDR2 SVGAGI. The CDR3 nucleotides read TGTGCCAGTCCGGGACTAGCAAAAGAGTCCCAGTACTTC. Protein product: CASPGLAKESQYF.

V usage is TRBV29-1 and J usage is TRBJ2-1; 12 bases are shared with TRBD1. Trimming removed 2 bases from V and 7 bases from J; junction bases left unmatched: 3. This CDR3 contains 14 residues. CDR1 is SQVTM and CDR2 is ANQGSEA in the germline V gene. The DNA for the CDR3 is TGCAGCGTTGAAAGGGACAGGGGGCCTAATGAGCAGTTCTTC. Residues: CSVERDRGPNEQFF.

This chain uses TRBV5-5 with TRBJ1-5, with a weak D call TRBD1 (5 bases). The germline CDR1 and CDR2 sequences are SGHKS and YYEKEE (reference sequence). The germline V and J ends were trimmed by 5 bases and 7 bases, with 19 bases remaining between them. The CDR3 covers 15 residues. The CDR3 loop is CASSSRAGLEQPQHF. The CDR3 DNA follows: TGTGCCAGCAGTTCCAGAGCAGGGTTGGAGCAGCCCCAGCATTTT.

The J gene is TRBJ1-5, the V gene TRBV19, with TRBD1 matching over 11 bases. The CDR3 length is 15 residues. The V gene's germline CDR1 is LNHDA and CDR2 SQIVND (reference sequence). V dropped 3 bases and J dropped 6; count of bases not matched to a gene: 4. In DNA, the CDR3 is TGTGCCAGTAGTATTGGACAGGGGGCTTTTCAGCCCCAGCATTTT. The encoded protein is CASSIGQGAFQPQHF.

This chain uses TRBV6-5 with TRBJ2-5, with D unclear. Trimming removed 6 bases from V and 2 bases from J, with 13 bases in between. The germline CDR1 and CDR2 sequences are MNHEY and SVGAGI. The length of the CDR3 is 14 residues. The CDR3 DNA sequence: TGTGCCAGCAGCCGGTGGGGTGGGCAAGAGACCCAGTACTTC. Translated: CASSRWGGQETQYF.

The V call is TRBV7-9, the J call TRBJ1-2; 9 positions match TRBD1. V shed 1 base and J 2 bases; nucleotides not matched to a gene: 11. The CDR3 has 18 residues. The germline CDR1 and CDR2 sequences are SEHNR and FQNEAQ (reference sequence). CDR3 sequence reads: CASSLGGGQGRGNYGYTF. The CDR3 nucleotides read TGTGCCAGCAGCTTAGGAGGAGGACAGGGGAGGGGAAACTATGGCTACACCTTC.

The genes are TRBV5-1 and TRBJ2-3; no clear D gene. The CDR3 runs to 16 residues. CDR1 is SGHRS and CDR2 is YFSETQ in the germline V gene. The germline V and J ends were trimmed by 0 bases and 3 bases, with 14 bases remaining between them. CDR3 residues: CASSLGFKHPTDTQYF. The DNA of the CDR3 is TGCGCCAGCAGCTTGGGATTCAAGCATCCGACAGATACGCAGTATTTT.

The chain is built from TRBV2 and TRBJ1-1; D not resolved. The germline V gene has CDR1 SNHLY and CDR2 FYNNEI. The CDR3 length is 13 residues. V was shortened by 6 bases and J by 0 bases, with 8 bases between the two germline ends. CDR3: CASRRTVNTEAFF. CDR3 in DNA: TGTGCCAGCAGGAGGACGGTGAACACTGAAGCTTTCTTT.

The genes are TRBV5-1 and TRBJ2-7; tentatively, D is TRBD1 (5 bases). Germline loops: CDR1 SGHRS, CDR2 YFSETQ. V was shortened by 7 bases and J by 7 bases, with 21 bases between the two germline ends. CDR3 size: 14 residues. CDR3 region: CASSPQAQGWEQYF. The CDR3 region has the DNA TGCGCCAGCTCCCCCCAGGCCCAGGGATGGGAGCAGTACTTC.

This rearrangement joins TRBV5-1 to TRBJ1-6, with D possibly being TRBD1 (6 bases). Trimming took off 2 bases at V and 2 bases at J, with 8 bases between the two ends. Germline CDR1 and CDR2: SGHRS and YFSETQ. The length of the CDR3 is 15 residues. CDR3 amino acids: CASSLGGTYNSPLHF. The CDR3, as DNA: TGCGCCAGCAGCTTAGGGGGAACCTATAATTCACCCCTCCACTTT. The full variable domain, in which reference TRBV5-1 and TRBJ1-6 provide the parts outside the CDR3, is KAGVTQTPRYLIKTRGQQVTLSCSPISGHRSVSWYQQTPGQGLQFLFEYFSETQRNKGNFPGRFSGRQFSNSRSEMNVSTLELGDSALYLCASSLGGTYNSPLHFGNGTRLTVT.

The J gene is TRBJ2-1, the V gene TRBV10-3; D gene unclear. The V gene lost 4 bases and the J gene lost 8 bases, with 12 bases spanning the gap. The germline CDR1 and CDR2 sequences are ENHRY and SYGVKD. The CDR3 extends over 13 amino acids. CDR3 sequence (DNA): TGTGCCATCAGTGCAGGAGATGGGCATGAGCAGTTCTTC. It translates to CAISAGDGHEQFF.

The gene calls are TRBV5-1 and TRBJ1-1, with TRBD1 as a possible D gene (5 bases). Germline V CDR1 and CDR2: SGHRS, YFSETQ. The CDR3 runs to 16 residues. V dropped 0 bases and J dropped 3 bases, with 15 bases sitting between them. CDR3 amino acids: CASSLAYQGGDTEAFF. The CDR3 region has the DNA TGCGCCAGCAGCTTGGCCTATCAGGGCGGTGACACTGAAGCTTTCTTT. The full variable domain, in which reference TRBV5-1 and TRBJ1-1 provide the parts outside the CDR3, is KAGVTQTPRYLIKTRGQQVTLSCSPISGHRSVSWYQQTPGQGLQFLFEYFSETQRNKGNFPGRFSGRQFSNSRSEMNVSTLELGDSALYLCASSLAYQGGDTEAFFGQGTRLTVV.

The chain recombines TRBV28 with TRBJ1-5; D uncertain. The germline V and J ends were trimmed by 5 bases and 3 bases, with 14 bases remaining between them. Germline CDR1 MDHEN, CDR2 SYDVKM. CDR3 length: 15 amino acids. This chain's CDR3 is CASSPSGRINQPQHF. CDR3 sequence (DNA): TGTGCCAGCAGTCCCTCCGGACGGATCAATCAGCCCCAGCATTTT.

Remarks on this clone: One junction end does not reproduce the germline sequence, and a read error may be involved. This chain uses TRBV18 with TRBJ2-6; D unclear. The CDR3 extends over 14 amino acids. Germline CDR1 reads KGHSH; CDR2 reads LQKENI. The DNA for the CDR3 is TGTGCCAGTTCACTGGTAACTGGGGCCAACGTCCTGACTTTC. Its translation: CASSLVTGANVLTF. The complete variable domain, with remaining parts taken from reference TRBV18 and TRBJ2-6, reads NAGVMQNPRHLVRRRGQEARLRCSPMKGHSHVYWYRQLPEEGLKFMVYLQKENIIDESGMPKERFSAEFPKEGPSILRIQQVVRGDSAAYFCASSLVTGANVLTFGAGSRLTVL.

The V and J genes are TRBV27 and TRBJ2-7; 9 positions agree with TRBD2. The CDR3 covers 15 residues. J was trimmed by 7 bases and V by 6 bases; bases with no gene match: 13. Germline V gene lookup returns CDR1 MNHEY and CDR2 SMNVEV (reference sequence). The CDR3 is CASRPSGKPVREQYF. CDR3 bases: TGTGCCAGCAGGCCTAGCGGGAAACCCGTCCGGGAGCAGTACTTC.

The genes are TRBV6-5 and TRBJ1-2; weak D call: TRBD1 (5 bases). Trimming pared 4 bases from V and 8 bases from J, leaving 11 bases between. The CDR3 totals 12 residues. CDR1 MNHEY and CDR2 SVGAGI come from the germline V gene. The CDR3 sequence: CASSSGLNGYTF. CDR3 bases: TGTGCCAGCAGTTCAGGGTTGAACGGCTACACCTTC.

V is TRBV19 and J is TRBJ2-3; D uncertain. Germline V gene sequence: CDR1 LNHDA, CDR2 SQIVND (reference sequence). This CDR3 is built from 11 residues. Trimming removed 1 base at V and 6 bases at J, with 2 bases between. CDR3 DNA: TGTGCCAGTAGTATAGGGGATACGCAGTATTTT. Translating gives CASSIGDTQYF.

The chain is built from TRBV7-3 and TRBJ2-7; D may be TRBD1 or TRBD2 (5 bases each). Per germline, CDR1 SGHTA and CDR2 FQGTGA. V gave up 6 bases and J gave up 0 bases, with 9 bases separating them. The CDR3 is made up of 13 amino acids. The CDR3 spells CASRGTFSYEQYF. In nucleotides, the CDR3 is TGTGCCAGCAGGGGGACCTTCTCCTACGAGCAGTACTTC.